Listed below are T cell receptor beta chains from one sample, sequenced in a study of Ad26.COV2.S vaccination and SARS-CoV-2 variants. Assay: immunoSEQ multiplex PCR; the TCRdb copy retains only in-frame clones and omits some. Among about 350,000 clones listed, 92% were seen once. The source was peripheral blood, collected after recovery from COVID-19. These receptors came from a human donor who had recovered from COVID-19. The CDR3 runs from the conserved cysteine through the conserved F or W. A D gene is named only where the DNA matches it firmly. Only part of the rows carry a size: once, few, many, or a class if the clone is expanded.

NA	NA	13	TRBV9	TRBJ2-1	CASSGGLYNEQFF	TGTGCCAGCAGCGGGGGGCTATACAATGAGCAGTTCTTC
NA	NA	15	TRBV10-3	TRBJ2-7	CAISESGIGPREQYF	TGTGCCATCAGTGAGTCGGGCATTGGGCCTCGAGAGCAGTACTTC
NA	once	15	TRBV9	TRBJ2-2	CASSPRTERGGELFF	TGTGCCAGCAGCCCCAGGACGGAGCGCGGCGGGGAGCTGTTTTTT
TRBD1	NA	18	TRBV5-1	TRBJ2-2	CASSFPTGQGRDTGELFF	TGCGCCAGCAGCTTCCCCACCGGACAGGGCAGGGACACCGGGGAGCTGTTTTTT
NA	once	14	TRBV7-2	TRBJ2-3	CASSPQRARDTQYF	TGTGCCAGCAGCCCGCAACGGGCGCGAGATACGCAGTATTTT
TRBD1	NA	15	TRBV7-2	TRBJ2-7	CASSLDRGSGYEQYF	TGTGCCAGCAGCTTAGACAGGGGGAGCGGGTACGAGCAGTACTTC
NA	NA	11	TRBV19	TRBJ1-4	CASGLSPGLFF	TGTGCCAGTGGACTCTCCCCGGGACTGTTTTTT
NA	NA	10	TRBV20-1	TRBJ1-2	CSALLDGYTF	TGCAGTGCGTTACTGGATGGCTACACCTTC
NA	NA	13	TRBV5-6	TRBJ1-4	CASSSRGNEKLFF	TGTGCCAGCAGCTCCCGGGGGAATGAAAAACTGTTTTTT
NA	NA	13	TRBV10-3	TRBJ2-2	CAISESGSGELFF	TGTGCCATCAGTGAGTCAGGGTCCGGGGAGCTGTTTTTT
TRBD1	NA	16	TRBV27	TRBJ2-3	CASSPRTGGSLDTQYF	TGTGCCAGCAGTCCCCGGACAGGGGGTAGTCTAGATACGCAGTATTTT
TRBD2	NA	15	TRBV5-1	TRBJ2-3	CASSITSGGIDTQYF	TGCGCCAGCAGCATTACTAGCGGGGGTATAGATACGCAGTATTTT
NA	NA	15	TRBV10-1	TRBJ1-4	CASSEGLTTNEKLFF	TGCGCCAGCAGTGAGGGCCTGACAACTAATGAAAAACTGTTTTTT
NA	NA	14	TRBV7-6	TRBJ1-4	CASREPTRGEKLFF	TGTGCCAGTCGGGAACCGACTCGAGGGGAAAAACTGTTTTTT
NA	NA	14	TRBV5-4	TRBJ1-1	CASSSQRGGTEAFF	TGTGCCAGCAGCTCCCAACGGGGGGGCACTGAAGCTTTCTTT
NA	few	12	TRBV7-9	TRBJ1-6	CASCRSNSPLHF	TGTGCCAGCTGCAGGTCTAATTCACCCCTCCACTTT
TRBD1	NA	16	TRBV4-1	TRBJ1-5	CASSQADRVSNQPQHF	TGCGCCAGCAGCCAAGCGGACAGGGTCAGCAATCAGCCCCAGCATTTT
TRBD1	once	16	TRBV5-4	TRBJ2-5	CASSQMRTGGVETQYF	TGTGCCAGCAGCCAAATGAGGACAGGGGGCGTGGAGACCCAGTACTTC
NA	NA	16	TRBV4-1	TRBJ1-2	CASSQDMGSANYGYTF	TGCGCCAGCAGCCAAGATATGGGCAGCGCTAACTATGGCTACACCTTC
NA	NA	14	TRBV4-2	TRBJ1-1	CASSPGVEDTEAFF	TGTGCCAGCAGCCCGGGGGTAGAGGACACTGAAGCTTTCTTT
NA	NA	16	TRBV7-2	TRBJ2-7	CASSAGTAVLPYEQYF	TGTGCCAGCAGCGCCGGGACCGCCGTTCTTCCCTACGAGCAGTACTTC
NA	once	12	TRBV6-6	TRBJ1-2	CASSYEGDGYTF	TGTGCCAGCAGTTACGAGGGGGATGGCTACACCTTC
NA	NA	13	TRBV12-3/TRBV12-4	TRBJ1-2	CASSMGLDHGYTF	TGTGCCAGCAGTATGGGACTTGATCATGGCTACACCTTC
NA	once	13	TRBV3-1/TRBV3-2	TRBJ2-7	CASSPSGAYEQYF	TGTGCCAGCAGCCCCTCAGGGGCCTACGAGCAGTACTTC
NA	NA	14	TRBV7-9	TRBJ2-1	CASSLANAQDEQFF	TGTGCCAGCAGCTTAGCGAATGCACAAGATGAGCAGTTCTTC
NA	NA	12	TRBV30	TRBJ1-2	CAWRTGCYGYTF	TGTGCCTGGAGGACGGGCTGCTATGGCTACACCTTC
NA	NA	18	TRBV7-8	TRBJ2-7	CASSNRWNALNVSYEQYF	TGTGCCAGCAGTAACAGGTGGAACGCCCTCAACGTCTCCTACGAGCAGTACTTC
NA	NA	13	TRBV3-1/TRBV3-2	TRBJ1-2	CASSQRRDYGYTF	TGTGCCAGCAGCCAGAGAAGGGACTATGGCTACACCTTC
TRBD1	NA	15	TRBV11-2	TRBJ2-2	CASSYLSTGVGELFF	TGTGCCAGCAGCTACTTATCGACAGGGGTCGGGGAGCTGTTTTTT
NA	NA	12	TRBV2	TRBJ1-2	CASRATVRGYTF	TGTGCCAGCAGGGCCACGGTGAGGGGCTACACCTTC
NA	NA	13	TRBV5-4	TRBJ2-1	CASSLPSFNEQFF	TGTGCCAGCAGCTTGCCCTCGTTTAATGAGCAGTTCTTC
NA	NA	14	TRBV7-4	TRBJ1-1	CASSLNAGNTEAFF	TGTGCCAGCAGCTTAAATGCGGGGAACACTGAAGCTTTCTTT
TRBD1	NA	18	TRBV19	TRBJ1-2	CATRDRVKYRDVYYGYTF	TGTGCCACCAGGGACAGGGTAAAATACCGGGACGTGTACTATGGCTACACCTTC
TRBD1	NA	16	TRBV27	TRBJ2-3	CASSPSRGRRTDTQYF	TGTGCCAGCAGTCCGAGCAGGGGGCGTAGAACAGATACGCAGTATTTT
NA	NA	11	TRBV12-5	TRBJ2-5	CASGLAETQYF	TGTGCTAGTGGTTTAGCAGAGACCCAGTACTTC
NA	NA	13	TRBV6-1	TRBJ1-1	CASSDLQNTEAFF	TGTGCCAGCAGTGACCTACAGAACACTGAAGCTTTCTTT
NA	NA	13	TRBV18	TRBJ2-1	CASSPLLDNEQFF	TGTGCCAGCTCACCCCTACTAGACAATGAGCAGTTCTTC
NA	NA	13	TRBV6-5	TRBJ2-7	CASTPSLRDEQYF	TGTGCCAGCACCCCAAGTCTGCGCGACGAGCAGTACTTC
TRBD2	NA	15	TRBV29-1	TRBJ2-3	CSARSGTSGTDTQYF	TGCAGCGCCCGAAGTGGGACTAGCGGCACAGATACGCAGTATTTT